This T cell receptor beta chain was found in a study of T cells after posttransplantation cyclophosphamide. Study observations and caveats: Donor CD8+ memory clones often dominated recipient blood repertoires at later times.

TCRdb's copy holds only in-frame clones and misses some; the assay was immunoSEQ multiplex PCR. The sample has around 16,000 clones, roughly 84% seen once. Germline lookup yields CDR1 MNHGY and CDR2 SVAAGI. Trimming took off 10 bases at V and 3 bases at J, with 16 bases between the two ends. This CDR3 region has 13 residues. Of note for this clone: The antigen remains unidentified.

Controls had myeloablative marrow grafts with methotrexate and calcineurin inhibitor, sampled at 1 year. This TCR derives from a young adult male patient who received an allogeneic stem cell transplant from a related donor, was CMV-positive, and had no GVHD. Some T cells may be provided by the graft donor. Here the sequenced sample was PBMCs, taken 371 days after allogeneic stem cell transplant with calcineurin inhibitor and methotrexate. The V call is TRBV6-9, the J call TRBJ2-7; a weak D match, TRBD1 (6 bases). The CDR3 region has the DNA TGTGCCACCCTCGGGGACATAGACTACGAGCAGTACTTC. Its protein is CATLGDIDYEQYF.